The 30 T cell receptor beta chains in this list originate from one sample, sequenced in a study of T cell repertoires in cytomegalovirus infection. TCRdb re-derived calls from the reads in MiXCR, one entry per CDR3 protein. The table records a few hundred thousand distinct CDR3 sequences, roughly 36% of them present only once. These receptors lack a known antigen. This specimen consisted of cultured PBMCs, obtained from culture after CMV antigen stimulation. The receptors come from a human donor in good health (CMV status not recorded). Some clones in this sample may be carry-over from other donors' samples.

This clonotype was seen a few times. The V and J genes are TRBV27 and TRBJ2-6, with 8 bases that match TRBD1. The CDR3 covers 19 residues. Trimming removed 0 bases from V and 2 bases from J; junction bases left unmatched: 9. Germline V gene data show CDR1 as MNHEY and CDR2 as SMNVEV (reference sequence). This CDR3 is CASSLSTGVGFAGANVLTF. The CDR3 coding sequence is TGTGCCAGCAGTTTATCGACAGGGGTTGGCTTTGCTGGGGCCAACGTCCTGACTTTC.

The V call is TRBV24-1, the J call TRBJ1-2; unclear D gene. CDR3 length equals 14 residues. CDR1 KGHDR and CDR2 SFDVKD come from the germline V gene. V gave up 2 bases and J gave up 4 bases, with 10 bases separating them. In DNA form, the CDR3 reads TGTGCCACCAGTGATTATCGTCAGACCTATGGCTACACCTTC. Translating gives CATSDYRQTYGYTF.

This clonotype was detected a few times. The junction differs from germline at one of its ends, possibly a read error. The chain joins TRBV3-1 to TRBJ1-1, with a tentative D call TRBD1 (5 bases). CDR1 and CDR2 (germline): LGHDT, YNNKEL (reference sequence). This CDR3 has 12 residues. The CDR3 nucleotides read TGTGCCAGCGCGGGGGAGGGTTTTAGACTTTCATTT. This gives the protein CASAGEGFRLSF.

This clonotype was recorded only once. The genes are TRBV20-1 and TRBJ2-5, with TRBD2 matching over 7 bases. The V gene end was trimmed by 3 bases and the J gene end by 2 bases; junction bases not matched to a gene: 9. Germline V gives CDR1 DFQATT, CDR2 SNEGSKA (reference sequence). The CDR3 consists of 15 residues. The CDR3 DNA sequence: TGCAGTGCTAGTCTTCGGCTAGCGGTACAAGAGACCCAGTACTTC. Residues: CSASLRLAVQETQYF.

This clonotype was observed many times. The chain combines TRBV6-5 with TRBJ1-4, with D maybe TRBD1 (5 bases). Germline V lookup: CDR1 MNHEY, CDR2 SVGAGI. Between the trimmed V and J ends, which lost 0 bases and 8 bases, there was a span of 16 bases. This CDR3 contains 16 residues. Written as DNA, the CDR3 is TGTGCCAGCAGTTACTCGACTTGGGGGTTGGAGGAAAAACTGTTTTTT. Its translation: CASSYSTWGLEEKLFF.

V usage is TRBV4-3 and J usage is TRBJ2-3; D might be TRBD2 (5 bases). Per germline, CDR1 LGHNA and CDR2 YSLEER. V was cut by 3 bases and J by 1 base, with 5 bases left in between. The CDR3 sequence is 13 residues long. The CDR3 region is CASSQEGTDTQYF. In DNA, the CDR3 is TGCGCCAGCAGCCAGGAGGGCACAGATACGCAGTATTTT.

This rearrangement joins TRBV28 to TRBJ1-4; 8 bases map to TRBD1. V lost 5 bases, J lost 5 bases, and 7 bases stayed unmatched. This CDR3 spans 15 amino acids. The V gene's germline CDR1 is MDHEN and CDR2 SYDVKM. The CDR3 spells CASSTRTGPNEKLFF. CDR3 in DNA: TGTGCCAGCAGTACCCGGACAGGGCCAAATGAAAAACTGTTTTTT.

This sequence joins TRBV11-2 and TRBJ2-5; 7 bases are a match to TRBD1. CDR1 is SGHAT, CDR2 FQNNGV, per germline. Trimming took 1 base from V and 2 from J; bases not matched to a gene: 4. This CDR3 contains 15 residues. The chain's CDR3 is CASSLVGQKQETQYF. For the CDR3, the DNA is TGTGCCAGCAGCTTAGTGGGACAGAAGCAAGAGACCCAGTACTTC.

The chain uses TRBV20-1 and TRBJ2-7; 14 bases line up with TRBD2. Germline V gene data show CDR1 as DFQATT and CDR2 as SNEGSKA (reference sequence). The CDR3 consists of 15 residues. After removal of 4 bases from V and 0 bases from J, the junction contained 2 bases not matched to a gene. The CDR3 DNA reads as TGCAGTGCTACGGGACTAGCGGGAGTCTCCTACGAGCAGTACTTC. Its protein product is CSATGLAGVSYEQYF.

This clonotype was picked up a small number of times. V is TRBV7-3 and J is TRBJ2-3, with D possibly being TRBD2 (5 bases). Germline V gives CDR1 SGHTA, CDR2 FQGTGA. This CDR3 comprises 14 residues. Trimming stripped 3 bases from V and 6 bases from J, with 13 bases between. The CDR3 loop reads CASSFKRSSDTQYF. CDR3 DNA: TGTGCCAGCAGCTTCAAGCGGTCCTCTGATACGCAGTATTTT.

The CDR3 region is CASSVLGGVREKLFF. CDR3 coding DNA: TGTGCCAGCAGTGTCCTGGGGGGAGTCAGAGAAAAACTGTTTTTT. The chain employs TRBV6-6 and TRBJ1-4, with D tentatively TRBD1 (5 bases). Germline loops: CDR1 MNHNY, CDR2 SVGAGI (reference sequence). This CDR3 contains 15 residues. The germline V and J ends were trimmed by 5 bases and 8 bases, with 18 bases remaining between them.

The V and J genes are TRBV27 and TRBJ1-1, with 9 bases identical to TRBD1. The CDR3 sequence is 12 residues long. Germline V gene data show CDR1 as MNHEY and CDR2 as SMNVEV (reference sequence). The junction had 4 bases not matched to a gene; V was cut back by 6 bases and J by 8 bases. CDR3 residues: CASRGQGSEAFF. In DNA, the CDR3 is TGTGCCAGCAGGGGACAGGGCTCAGAAGCTTTCTTT.

The chain links TRBV2 to TRBJ1-1; D unclear. Germline-derived CDR1 and CDR2 are SNHLY and FYNNEI. V lost 6 bases and J 9 bases, leaving 20 bases between the germline ends. The CDR3 is made up of 14 amino acids. The CDR3: CASRVGSPGAKAFF. The CDR3 bases are TGTGCCAGCAGGGTCGGTAGCCCAGGCGCTAAAGCTTTCTTT. Full variable domain (remainder filled in from reference TRBV2 and TRBJ1-1): EPEVTQTPSHQVTQMGQEVILRCVPISNHLYFYWYRQILGQKVEFLVSFYNNEISEKSEIFDDQFSVERPDGSNFTLKIRSTKLEDSAMYFCASRVGSPGAKAFFGQGTRLTVV.

This clonotype was observed a few times. The rearrangement uses TRBV5-5 and TRBJ1-1, with D uncertain. Germline CDR1 SGHKS, CDR2 YYEKEE (reference sequence). This CDR3 has 17 amino acids. V dropped 4 bases and J dropped 0 bases, with 19 bases sitting between them. As DNA, the CDR3 is TGTGCCAGCAGCCTTTCCGGCTCGGGATTTATGAACACTGAAGCTTTCTTT. Residues: CASSLSGSGFMNTEAFF.

This chain uses TRBV7-6 with TRBJ2-7, with 12 bases aligning to TRBD2. Germline CDR1 is SGHVS and CDR2 is FNYEAQ. This CDR3 has 19 residues. J lost 2 bases, V lost 2 bases, and 13 bases had no gene match. This chain's CDR3 is CASSLRVGSSGRGPYEQYV. The CDR3 DNA is TGTGCCAGCAGCTTACGCGTCGGGTCTAGCGGGAGGGGACCCTACGAGCAGTACGTC.

The sample holds a few counts of this clonotype. The genes are TRBV4-3 and TRBJ1-3; no definite D call. Looked up from germline, CDR1 is LGHNA and CDR2 is YSLEER. The V gene lost 0 bases and the J gene lost 1 base, with 7 bases spanning the gap. The CDR3 extends over 15 amino acids. In DNA form, the CDR3 reads TGCGCCAGCAGCCAAGATGTCTCGTCTGGAAACACCATATATTTT. This codes for CASSQDVSSGNTIYF.

This clonotype was observed a few times. The CDR3, as DNA: TGTGCCAGCAGTTTTGCAGGGGGGTTCGGTGGAAACACCATATATTTT. Translation: CASSFAGGFGGNTIYF. V is TRBV12-3 or TRBV12-4 and J is TRBJ1-3, with 7 bases that match TRBD1. The trim removed 3 bases at V and 3 bases at J, leaving 8 bases unmatched. The CDR3 sequence is 16 residues long.

The chain is built from TRBV11-2 and TRBJ2-3; weak D call: TRBD2 (5 bases). This CDR3 has 15 residues. Germline CDR1 is SGHAT and CDR2 is FQNNGV. Trimming left V 5 bases short and J 2 bases short, with 14 bases between. The CDR3, as DNA: TGTGCCAGCAGCCCTGTCCGGACTTACACAGATACGCAGTATTTT. Its protein product is CASSPVRTYTDTQYF.

This clonotype was seen a handful of times. This chain joins TRBV6-2 or TRBV6-3 and TRBJ1-1; 7 positions match TRBD1. The V segment lost 6 bases and the J segment 4 bases; nucleotides outside the gene matches: 8. CDR3 size: 14 residues. The germline CDR1 and CDR2 sequences are MNHEY and SVGEGT. The CDR3 protein is CASSETGHSTEAFF. The DNA for the CDR3 is TGTGCCAGCAGCGAGACAGGGCACAGCACTGAAGCTTTCTTT.

The rearrangement links TRBV7-2 to TRBJ2-2, with TRBD2 matching 7 bases. This CDR3 comprises 13 residues. Losses at the gene ends were 1 base for V and 15 bases for J; bases not matched to a gene: 8. The V gene's germline CDR1 is SGHTA and CDR2 FQGNSA. The CDR3 nucleotides are TGTGCCAGCAGCTTAGTGGCGGGAGAGAGAATGTTTTTT. Encoded protein: CASSLVAGERMFF.

This rearrangement joins TRBV6-2 or TRBV6-3 to TRBJ2-5; TRBD2 matches 7 bases. CDR1 MNHEY and CDR2 SVGEGT come from the germline V gene. The CDR3 is made up of 17 amino acids. The J segment lost 1 base and the V segment lost 0 bases, leaving 8 bases of the junction unmatched. CDR3 nucleotides: TGTGCCAGCAGTTACTCGAGACTAGCCCTCCCCCAAGAGACCCAGTACTTC. It yields the protein CASSYSRLALPQETQYF.

Many counts were recorded for this clonotype. J is TRBJ2-7 and V is TRBV7-2; D gene unclear. V was cut by 1 base and J by 3 bases, with 10 bases left in between. This CDR3 contains 14 residues. Per the germline V gene, CDR1 is SGHTA and CDR2 is FQGNSA. CDR3 coding DNA: TGTGCCAGCAGCTTAGGCCTACAGATCTACGAGCAGTACTTC. Protein product: CASSLGLQIYEQYF.

V is TRBV7-8 and J is TRBJ1-1; TRBD1 matches at 7 bases. Germline V lookup: CDR1 SGHVS, CDR2 FQNEAQ. The length of the CDR3 is 15 residues. Trimming removed 6 bases from V and 2 bases from J; junction bases left unmatched: 9. The CDR3 loop is CASSRMTGINTEAFF. The CDR3 DNA reads TGTGCCAGCAGTCGAATGACAGGGATCAACACTGAAGCTTTCTTT.

This clonotype was seen a few times. The CDR3 loop is CASSPPGAPYEQYV. CDR3 nucleotides: TGTGCCAGCAGCCCTCCGGGAGCCCCCTACGAGCAGTACGTC. The chain joins TRBV7-6 to TRBJ2-7, with D perhaps TRBD2 (6 bases). Germline values: CDR1 SGHVS, CDR2 FNYEAQ. CDR3 length: 14 amino acids. Trimming left V 5 bases short and J 2 bases short, with 13 bases between.

The rearrangement links TRBV20-1 to TRBJ2-7, with 10 nucleotides matching TRBD2. The V gene end was trimmed by 5 bases and the J gene end by 1 base; junction bases not matched to a gene: 5. CDR1 is DFQATT and CDR2 is SNEGSKA in the germline V gene (reference sequence). The CDR3 sequence is 14 residues long. This chain's CDR3 is CSAQGLAVSYEQYF. As DNA, the CDR3 is TGCAGTGCTCAAGGACTAGCGGTTTCCTACGAGCAGTACTTC.

The chain joins TRBV25-1 to TRBJ1-2, with TRBD1 matching 7 bases. The CDR3 extends over 13 amino acids. V lost 6 bases to trimming and J lost 2 bases; unmatched junction nucleotides: 3. The V gene's germline CDR1 is MGHDK and CDR2 SYGVNS. The CDR3 DNA reads as TGTGCCAGCAGAGGAGGGGGCAACTATGGCTACACCTTC. It is translated as CASRGGGNYGYTF.

The CDR3 loop is CASSDQTGINYGYTF. CDR3 coding DNA: TGTGCCAGCAGTGATCAAACAGGGATTAACTATGGCTACACCTTC. V gene TRBV6-1 combines with J gene TRBJ1-2; a possible D gene is TRBD1 (6 bases). Germline V gene data show CDR1 as MNHNS and CDR2 as SASEGT. This CDR3 comprises 15 residues. Trimming took 3 bases from V and 1 from J, leaving 12 bases between them.

This clonotype appeared many times. This sequence joins TRBV7-2 and TRBJ2-1, with D perhaps TRBD2 (6 bases). The CDR3 runs to 14 residues. CDR1 and CDR2 (germline): SGHTA, FQGNSA. The V end was cut by 8 bases, the J end by 2 bases, with 13 bases between. CDR3 in DNA: TGTGCCAGCTCTGGGGCTAGCGCCTACAATGAGCAGTTCTTC. Amino acids: CASSGASAYNEQFF.

The chain has TRBV28 and TRBJ2-3; weak D call: TRBD2 (6 bases). CDR3 size: 13 residues. Germline loops: CDR1 MDHEN, CDR2 SYDVKM. V lost 6 bases, J lost 12 bases, and 19 bases lay in between. The CDR3 here is CASRTSRTIVQYF. Written as DNA, the CDR3 is TGTGCCAGCAGAACCTCCCGGACTATTGTTCAGTATTTT.

With respect to this clonotype: Its ends do not fully match the called genes, so a read error is possible. The chain has TRBV12-3 or TRBV12-4 and TRBJ2-3, with TRBD2 identical over 12 bases. The CDR3 sequence is 15 residues long. Written as DNA, the CDR3 is TGTGCCAGCAGTCTAGCGGGAGGGGGTGAGTGGACGCAGTATTTT. Translation: CASSLAGGGEWTQYF.